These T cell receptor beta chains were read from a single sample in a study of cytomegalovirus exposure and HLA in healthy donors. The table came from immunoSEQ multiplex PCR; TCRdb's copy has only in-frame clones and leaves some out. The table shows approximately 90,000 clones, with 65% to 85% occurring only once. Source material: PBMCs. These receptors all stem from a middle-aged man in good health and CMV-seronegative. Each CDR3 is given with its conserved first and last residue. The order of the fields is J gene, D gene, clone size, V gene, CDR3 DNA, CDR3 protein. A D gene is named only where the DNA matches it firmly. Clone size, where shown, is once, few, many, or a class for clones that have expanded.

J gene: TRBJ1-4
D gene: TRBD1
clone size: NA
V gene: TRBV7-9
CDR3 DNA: TGTGCCAGCAGCGAACAGGGGGCGATTAATGAAAAACTGTTTTTT
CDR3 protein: CASSEQGAINEKLFF

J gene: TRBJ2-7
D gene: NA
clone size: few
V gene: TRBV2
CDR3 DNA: TGTGCCAGAGCAGGGGCCCCCGCCGAGCAGTACTTC
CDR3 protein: CARAGAPAEQYF

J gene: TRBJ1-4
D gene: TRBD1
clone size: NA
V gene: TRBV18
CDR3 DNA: TGTGCCAGCTCACCGGGGGCCGGGACAGGGAATGAAAAACTGTTTTTT
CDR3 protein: CASSPGAGTGNEKLFF

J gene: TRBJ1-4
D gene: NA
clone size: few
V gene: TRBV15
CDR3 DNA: TGTGCCACCAGCAGAGACGGAGCAACTAATGAAAAACTGTTTTTT
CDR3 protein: CATSRDGATNEKLFF

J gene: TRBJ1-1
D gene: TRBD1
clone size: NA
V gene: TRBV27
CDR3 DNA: TGTGCCAGCACCCCCCTCGAGACAGGGGGATTGAACACTGAAGCTTTCTTT
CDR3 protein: CASTPLETGGLNTEAFF

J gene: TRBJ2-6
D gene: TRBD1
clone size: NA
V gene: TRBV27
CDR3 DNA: TGTGCCAGCTCTGACAGGGCTGGGGCCAACGTCCTGACTTTC
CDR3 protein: CASSDRAGANVLTF

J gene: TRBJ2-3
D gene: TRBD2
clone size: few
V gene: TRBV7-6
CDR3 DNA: TGTGCCAGCAGCTCTGGACTAGCGGGACCCACAGATACGCAGTATTTT
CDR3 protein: CASSSGLAGPTDTQYF

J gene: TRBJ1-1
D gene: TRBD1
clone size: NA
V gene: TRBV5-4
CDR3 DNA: TGTGCCAGCAAACAGGGGGCGCACAGCACTGAAGCTTTCTTT
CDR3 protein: CASKQGAHSTEAFF

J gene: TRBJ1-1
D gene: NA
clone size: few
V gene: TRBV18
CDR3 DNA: TGTGCCAGCTCACCGGGTGGAGCCATAAACACTGAAGCTTTCTTT
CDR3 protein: CASSPGGAINTEAFF

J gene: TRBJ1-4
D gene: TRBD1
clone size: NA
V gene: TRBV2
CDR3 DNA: TGTGCCAGCAGGGGAGGGACAGGGCGAGATGAAAAACTGTTTTTT
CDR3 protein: CASRGGTGRDEKLFF

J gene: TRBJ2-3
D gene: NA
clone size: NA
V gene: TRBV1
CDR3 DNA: TGCACCAGCAGGCGGACTAGCGGGAGGTACGCAGATACGCAGTATTTT
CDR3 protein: CTSRRTSGRYADTQYF

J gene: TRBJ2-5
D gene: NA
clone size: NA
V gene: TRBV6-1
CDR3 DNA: TGTGCCGGCCATAGGGGGCAAGAGACCCAGTACTTC
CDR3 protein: CAGHRGQETQYF

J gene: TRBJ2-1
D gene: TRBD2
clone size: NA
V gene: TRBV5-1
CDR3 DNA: TGCGCCAGCAGCTTGGCCGGTAGCGGGGGAAACAATGAGCAGTTCTTC
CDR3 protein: CASSLAGSGGNNEQFF

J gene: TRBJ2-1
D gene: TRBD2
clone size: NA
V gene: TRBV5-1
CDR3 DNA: TGCGCCAGCAGCCGTTTAGGTAGCGGGGTGGGCTACAATGAGCAGTTCTTC
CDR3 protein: CASSRLGSGVGYNEQFF

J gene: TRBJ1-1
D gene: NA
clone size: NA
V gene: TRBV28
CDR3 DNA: TGTGCCAGCAGTTTACCGAGTTGGACTGAAGCTTTCTTT
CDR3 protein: CASSLPSWTEAFF

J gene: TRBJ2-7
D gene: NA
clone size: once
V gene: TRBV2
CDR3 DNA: TGTGCCAGCAGTCCTTGGCGGGAACTCTACGAGCAGTACTTC
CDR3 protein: CASSPWRELYEQYF

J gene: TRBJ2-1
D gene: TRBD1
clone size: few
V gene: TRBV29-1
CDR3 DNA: TGCAGCGTGAGACAGGGGGCAACTGAGCAGTTCTTC
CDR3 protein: CSVRQGATEQFF

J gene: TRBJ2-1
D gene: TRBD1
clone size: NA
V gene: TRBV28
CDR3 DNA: TGTGCCAGCACCCACCGGGACAGGGGGCTTATTGAGCAGTTCTTC
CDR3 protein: CASTHRDRGLIEQFF

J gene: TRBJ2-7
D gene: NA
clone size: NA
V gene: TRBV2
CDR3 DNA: TGTGCCAGCAGTTACTCCCGGGACAAATACGAGCAGTACTTC
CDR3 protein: CASSYSRDKYEQYF

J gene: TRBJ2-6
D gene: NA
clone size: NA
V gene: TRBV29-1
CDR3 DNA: TGCAGCGTTACTTCCCAGGTCAGCTCTGGGGCCAACGTCCTGACTTTC
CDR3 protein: CSVTSQVSSGANVLTF

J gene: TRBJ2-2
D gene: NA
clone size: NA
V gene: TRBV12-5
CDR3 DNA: TGTGCTAGTGGTATAGACAGTTTGAACACCGGGGAGCTGTTTTTT
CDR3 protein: CASGIDSLNTGELFF

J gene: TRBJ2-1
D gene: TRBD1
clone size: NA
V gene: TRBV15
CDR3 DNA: TGTGCCACCAGCGGACGAGGACAGGGGGCCGGTGAGCAGTTCTTC
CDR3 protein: CATSGRGQGAGEQFF

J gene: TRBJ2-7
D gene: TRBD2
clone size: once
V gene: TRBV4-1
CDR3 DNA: TGCGCCAGCAGCGTAAACAGCGGGGCCTACGAGCAGTACTTC
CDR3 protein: CASSVNSGAYEQYF

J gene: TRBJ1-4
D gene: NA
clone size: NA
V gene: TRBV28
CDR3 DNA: TGTGCCAGCAGTCCCCCGCCAGGGGAAAAACTGTTTTTT
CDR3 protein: CASSPPPGEKLFF

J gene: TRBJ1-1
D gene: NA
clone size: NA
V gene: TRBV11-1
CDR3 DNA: TGTGCCAGCAGCTTAGGGGGCTATGACACTGAAGCTTTCTTT
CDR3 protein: CASSLGGYDTEAFF

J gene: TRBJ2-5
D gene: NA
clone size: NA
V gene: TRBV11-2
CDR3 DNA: TGTGCCAGCAGCTTTACTGACAGCCTCCAAGAGACCCAGTACTTC
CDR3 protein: CASSFTDSLQETQYF

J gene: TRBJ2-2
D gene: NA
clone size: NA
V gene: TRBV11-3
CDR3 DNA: TGTGCCAGCAGCTTAGATCAGTTGGAGATTACCGGGGAGCTGTTTTTT
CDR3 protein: CASSLDQLEITGELFF

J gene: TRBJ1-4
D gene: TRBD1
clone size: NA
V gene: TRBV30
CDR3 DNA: TGTGCCTGGAGTACCGGACAGGGGGCAACTAATGAAAAACTGTTTTTT
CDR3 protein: CAWSTGQGATNEKLFF

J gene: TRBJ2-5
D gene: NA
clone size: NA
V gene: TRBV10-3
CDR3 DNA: TGTGCCATCAGTGAGGAGATCGGGGGCCAGTACTTC
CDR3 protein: CAISEEIGGQYF

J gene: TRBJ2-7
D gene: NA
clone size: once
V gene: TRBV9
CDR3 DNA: TGTGCCAGCAGCGTAGGTAGTAGCTCCTACGAGCAGTACTTC
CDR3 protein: CASSVGSSSYEQYF

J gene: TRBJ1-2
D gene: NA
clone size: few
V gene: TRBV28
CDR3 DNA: TGTGCCAGCAGTTTAGGGGGGGCGCGGGACTATGGCTACACCTTC
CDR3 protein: CASSLGGARDYGYTF

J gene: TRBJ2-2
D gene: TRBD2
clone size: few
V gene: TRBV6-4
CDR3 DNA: TGTGCCAGCCGAGGACTAGCGGACACCGGGGAGCTGTTTTTT
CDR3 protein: CASRGLADTGELFF